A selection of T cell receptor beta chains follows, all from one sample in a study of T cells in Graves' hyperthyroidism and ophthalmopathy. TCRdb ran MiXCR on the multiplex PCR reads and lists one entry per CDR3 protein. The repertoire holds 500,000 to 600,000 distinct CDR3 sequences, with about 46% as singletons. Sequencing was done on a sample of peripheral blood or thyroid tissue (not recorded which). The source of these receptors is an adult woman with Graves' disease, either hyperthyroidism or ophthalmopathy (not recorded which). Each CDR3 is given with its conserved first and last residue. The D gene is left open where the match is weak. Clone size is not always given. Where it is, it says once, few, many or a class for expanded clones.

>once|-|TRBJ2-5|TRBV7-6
TGTGCCAGCAGCTTGGAGGTCGGGCAGCCCCAGTACTTC
CASSLEVGQPQYF
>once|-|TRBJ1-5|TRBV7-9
TGTGCCAGCAGCTTAGCGGCCTCAGGGGATCAGCCCCAGCATTTT
CASSLAASGDQPQHF
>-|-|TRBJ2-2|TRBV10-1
TGCGCCAACAGCCCCTTGGAGCACTTTAACACCGGGGAGCTGTTTTTT
CANSPLEHFNTGELFF
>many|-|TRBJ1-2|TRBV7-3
TGTGCCAGCAGCCCAGCGGGGGGCGAAAACTATGGCTACACCTTC
CASSPAGGENYGYTF
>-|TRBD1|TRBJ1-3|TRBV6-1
TGTGCCAGCACCCCAGCAGGGGGGCCTTTACCCTCTGGAAACACCATATATTTT
CASTPAGGPLPSGNTIYF
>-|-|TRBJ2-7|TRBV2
TGTGCCAGCAGGGGACCGGGAGTGCTGTACGAGCAGTACTTC
CASRGPGVLYEQYF
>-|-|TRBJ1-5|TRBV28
TGTGCCAGCAGGCCAGGGGAGGAGGCCCAGCATTTT
CASRPGEEAQHF
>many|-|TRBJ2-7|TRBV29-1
TGCAGCGCCTCTTGGACGGGCCGCCACGAGCAGTACTTC
CSASWTGRHEQYF
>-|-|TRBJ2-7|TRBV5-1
TGTGCCAGCAGCCCCCTCTTGACAGCCTACGAGCAGTACTTC
CASSPLLTAYEQYF
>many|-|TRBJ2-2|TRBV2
TGTGCCAGCAGAAGGGAACAATACACCGGGGAGCTGTTTTTT
CASRREQYTGELFF
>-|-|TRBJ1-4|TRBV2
TGTGCCAGCACAAACGGGGGAAGGAATGAAAAACTGTTTTTT
CASTNGGRNEKLFF
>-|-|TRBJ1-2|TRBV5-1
TGCGCCAGCAGCCCGGACGGGCCCGGCTATGGCTACACCTTC
CASSPDGPGYGYTF
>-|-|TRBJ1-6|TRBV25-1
TGTGCTAGAGATGCCTCAAATAATTCACCCCTCCACTTT
CARDASNNSPLHF
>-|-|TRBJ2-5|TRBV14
TGTGCCAGCAGCCGGTCTCCACCAGAGACCCAGTACTTC
CASSRSPPETQYF
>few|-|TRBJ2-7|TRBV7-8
TGTGCCAGCAGCTTACAGCAGGGGACCTACGAGCAGTACTTC
CASSLQQGTYEQYF
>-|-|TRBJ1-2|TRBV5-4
-
CASSVGHGNTF
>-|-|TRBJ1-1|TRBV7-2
TGTGCCAGCAGCTTAGCAAAGGGAGGGAACACTGAAGCTTTCTTT
CASSLAKGGNTEAFF
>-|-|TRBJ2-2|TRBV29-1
TGCAGCCCCGCTCAGGCCGGGGAGCTGTTTTTT
CSPAQAGELFF